Following are 8 T cell receptor beta chains from one sample sequenced in a study of T cells in Graves' hyperthyroidism and ophthalmopathy. The investigators amplified TCR beta CDR3 regions from RNA transcripts. RT-PCR in the first round (using the HTBI primer set) targeted the TCR CDR3. TCRdb processed the multiplex PCR reads anew with MiXCR; each CDR3 protein has one entry. Found here are roughly 400,000 distinct CDR3 sequences, roughly an eighth of them singletons; the top ten hold around 27%. Material for sequencing was blood. These receptors were obtained from a man aged 45-65 years with Graves' ophthalmopathy.

This clonotype came up many times. This chain uses TRBV28 with TRBJ1-1; no clear D. Trimming shortened V by 1 base and J by 0 bases, and 9 bases separated the two germline ends. Looked up from germline, CDR1 is MDHEN and CDR2 is SYDVKM. The CDR3 contains 15 residues. This chain's CDR3 is CASSLYLGVNTEAFF. The CDR3 DNA reads TGTGCCAGCAGTTTATATTTGGGCGTGAACACTGAAGCTTTCTTT.

This clonotype has at least ten counts. The chain combines TRBV13 with TRBJ2-3; 8 nucleotides match TRBD2. V was clipped by 3 bases and J by 2 bases; unmatched bases: 10. This CDR3 contains 17 residues. Germline CDR1 and CDR2: PRHDT and FYEKMQ (reference sequence). The CDR3 protein is CASSFWSREGPTDTQYF. The CDR3 DNA reads TGTGCCAGCAGCTTTTGGAGCCGGGAGGGGCCCACAGATACGCAGTATTTT. The full variable domain, with the rest looked up from reference TRBV13 and TRBJ2-3, is AAGVIQSPRHLIKEKRETATLKCYPIPRHDTVYWYQQGPGQDPQFLISFYEKMQSDKGSIPDRFSAQQFSDYHSELNMSSLELGDSALYFCASSFWSREGPTDTQYFGPGTRLTVL.

V and J are TRBV5-1 and TRBJ1-1; D might be TRBD1 (5 bases). Deletions cut 4 bases from V and 6 bases from J, with 16 bases between. In germline, CDR1 is SGHRS, CDR2 YFSETQ. The CDR3 runs 14 residues. CDR3 coding DNA: TGCGCCAGCAGCACCAGGGTCAGAGGTGCTGAAGCTTTCTTT. Residues: CASSTRVRGAEAFF.

The rearrangement uses TRBV2 and TRBJ1-5, with D uncertain. Trimming cost V 5 bases and J 9 bases, with 14 bases left between them. In germline, CDR1 is SNHLY, CDR2 FYNNEI. The CDR3 is 13 residues long. DNA of the CDR3: TGTGCCAGCAGTACGACCCCTTTTGGGCCCCAGCATTTT. Amino acid sequence: CASSTTPFGPQHF. Full variable domain (remainder filled in from reference TRBV2 and TRBJ1-5): EPEVTQTPSHQVTQMGQEVILRCVPISNHLYFYWYRQILGQKVEFLVSFYNNEISEKSEIFDDQFSVERPDGSNFTLKIRSTKLEDSAMYFCASSTTPFGPQHFGDGTRLSIL.

About this clonotype itself: It may be a read error: a sequence one base away is much more abundant. The chain combines TRBV12-3 or TRBV12-4 with TRBJ1-2; D is unresolved. V lost 2 bases and J 0 bases, leaving 7 bases between the germline ends. This CDR3 contains 14 residues. The chain's CDR3 is CASSLMNPNYGYTF. The CDR3 coding sequence is TGTGCCAGCAGTTTAATGAACCCTAACTATGGCTACACCTTC.

This clonotype was counted between two and nine times. V and J are TRBV3-1 and TRBJ1-2; D perhaps matches TRBD1 (6 bases). Germline V gives CDR1 LGHDT, CDR2 YNNKEL (reference sequence). With 0 bases removed from V and 10 bases from J, the gap between germline ends came to 15 bases. CDR3 length equals 14 residues. The CDR3 sequence: CASSQEPQKGVYTF. The CDR3 nucleotides read TGTGCCAGCAGCCAAGAACCCCAAAAGGGGGTCTACACCTTC.

This clonotype was found many times. The chain employs TRBV3-1 and TRBJ1-6; no reliable D call. The CDR3 has 15 residues. V was pared by 6 bases and J by 9 bases, with 18 bases between. The germline V gene encodes CDR1 LGHDT and CDR2 YNNKEL (reference sequence). The CDR3 region is CASSPSEGSGSPLHF. The CDR3 nucleotides are TGTGCCAGCAGTCCATCGGAGGGTTCCGGTTCACCCCTCCACTTT.

This clonotype was picked up many times. This chain connects TRBV29-1 to TRBJ1-1, with 10 bases matching TRBD1. The trim removed 3 bases at V and 5 bases at J, leaving 6 bases unmatched. CDR3 length: 14 amino acids. Germline V gives CDR1 SQVTM, CDR2 ANQGSEA. CDR3 sequence reads: CSVEGQGIVTEAFF. CDR3 sequence (DNA): TGCAGCGTTGAGGGACAGGGGATAGTTACTGAAGCTTTCTTT.